The rows below give T cell receptor beta chains drawn from one sample of a study of blood T cell repertoires in COVID-19. This table comes from immunoSEQ multiplex PCR, and its TCRdb copy is limited to in-frame clones, with some not included. This table holds 210,000 or so clones, 75% to 85% found once. Sequencing was done on a sample of peripheral blood. The source is a woman aged 30 to 39 with COVID-19, enrolled during active disease. Each CDR3 is given with its conserved first and last residue. Fields, in order: clone size, V gene, D gene, J gene, CDR3 DNA, CDR3 protein. D genes are given only for firm matches. Some rows have no size entry. The others give once, few or many, or a class for an expanded clone.

>-|TRBV5-4|TRBD2|TRBJ2-7
TGTGCCAGCAGTTCCGGGACTAGCATCCACGAGCAGTACTTC
CASSSGTSIHEQYF
>-|TRBV27|TRBD1|TRBJ1-1
TGTGCCAGCAAATCATACCGGGACAGGACTGAAGCTTTCTTT
CASKSYRDRTEAFF
>-|TRBV5-1|TRBD2|TRBJ2-5
TGCGCCAGCAGGTTGACGGGACTAGCCCGCCAAGAGACCCAGTACTTC
CASRLTGLARQETQYF
>-|TRBV30|TRBD1|TRBJ1-1
TGTGCCTGGAGTGTACGGCAGGGGGTAGGCACTGAAGCTTTCTTT
CAWSVRQGVGTEAFF
>-|TRBV7-2|-|TRBJ2-3
TGTGCCAGCAGCCCAGGACACACAGATACGCAGTATTTT
CASSPGHTDTQYF
>-|TRBV6-5|-|TRBJ1-2
TGTGCCAGCAGACCCGACAGGCATAATGGCTACACCTTC
CASRPDRHNGYTF
>-|TRBV7-2|-|TRBJ1-6
TGTGCCAGCAGCCCCCCCGGACTAGATTCACCCCTCCACTTT
CASSPPGLDSPLHF
>-|TRBV18|-|TRBJ2-5
TGTGCCAGCTCACTACTAGCTACAGGCCAAGAGACCCAGTACTTC
CASSLLATGQETQYF
>-|TRBV20-1|TRBD2|TRBJ2-1
TGCAGTGCTAGTGGGTCGGGCTTGGCGGGAGGGAGCTCCTACAATGAGCAGTTCTTC
CSASGSGLAGGSSYNEQFF
>-|TRBV3-1/TRBV3-2|-|TRBJ1-2
TGTGCCAGCAGCCAGGAGGGGGGGGACCCTTGGGATGGCTACACCTTC
CASSQEGGDPWDGYTF
>-|TRBV27|TRBD1|TRBJ1-2
TGTGCCAGCGGCCAGACAGGGAACGGCTACACCTTC
CASGQTGNGYTF
>-|TRBV9|TRBD2|TRBJ2-2
TGTGCCAGCAGCCGCGGGACTAGCGGGAGTGGTGTAAACACCGGGGAGCTGTTTTTT
CASSRGTSGSGVNTGELFF
>-|TRBV5-1|TRBD1|TRBJ2-3
TGCGCCAGCAGCTCGGGACAGGGGGGAATCGATACGCAGTATTTT
CASSSGQGGIDTQYF
>-|TRBV18|-|TRBJ1-5
TGTGCCAGCTCACTGCAGGACAGCCTTCAGCCCCAGCATTTT
CASSLQDSLQPQHF
>-|TRBV5-1|TRBD2|TRBJ2-1
TGCGCCAGCAGCCCGGTTTTAGCGACTAGCGGGGAGCAGTTCTTC
CASSPVLATSGEQFF
>once|TRBV19|-|TRBJ1-4
TGTGCCAGTAAGGGCAGGGCAAATGAAAAACTGTTTTTT
CASKGRANEKLFF
>-|TRBV11-3|-|TRBJ2-2
TGTGCCAGCAGTCAACGCGGCACTCTTAACACCGGGGAGCTGTTTTTT
CASSQRGTLNTGELFF
>-|TRBV7-2|-|TRBJ2-1
TGTGCCAGCAGCTTACGCTTCTCGCGGGTAACCTACAATGAGCAGTTCTTC
CASSLRFSRVTYNEQFF
>-|TRBV6-2/TRBV6-3|-|TRBJ2-5
TGTGCCAGCAGTTACCCCACTCCGCTCCAAGACTTC
CASSYPTPLQDF
>-|TRBV6-6|TRBD1|TRBJ1-2
TGTGCCAGCAGTTCTCCGGACAGGTTTAACTATGGCTACACCTTC
CASSSPDRFNYGYTF
>once|TRBV5-1|TRBD1|TRBJ2-3
TGCGCCAGCAGCCTAATGGGACAGGGGGCTAGGGATACGCAGTATTTT
CASSLMGQGARDTQYF
>-|TRBV24-1|-|TRBJ1-2
TGTGCCACCAGTGACTTAGACAGCAACTATGGCTACACCTTC
CATSDLDSNYGYTF
>-|TRBV28|-|TRBJ2-3
TGTGCCAGCAGTTTACGGGACTCCACAGATACGCAGTATTTT
CASSLRDSTDTQYF
>-|TRBV19|TRBD2|TRBJ2-1
TGTGCCAGTAGTAACGGACTAGCGGTACAGCATGAGCAGTTCTTC
CASSNGLAVQHEQFF